This TCR beta chain derives from a study of T-cell reconstitution after alpha-beta-depleted transplantation in children. This clonotype has a handful of counts. Antigen specificity is unknown. V lost 3 bases, J lost 4 bases, and 12 bases lay in between. From germline, CDR1 is MDHEN and CDR2 SYDVKM. This CDR3 has 14 amino acids. Study results and caveats: Surviving thymic progenitors and recipient T cells were the source of high TCRbeta diversity at day 60 in some patients. At the one-year point after transplant, T-cell counts and TCRbeta diversity were found to come mostly from T cells that had been newly produced. Reported findings indicate that, about two months after transplant, alpha-beta T cells came from several hundred expanded clones, which were derived from non-depleted graft cells.

Unique molecular identifiers were incorporated during preparation of the TCRbeta library. TCRdb analysed the PCR reads with MiXCR anew, one entry per CDR3 protein. The data contain approximately 150,000 distinct CDR3 sequences, around 10% of them singletons. This receptor was identified in a female patient between 2 and 15 years old who had a stem cell transplant for congenital amegakaryocytic thrombocytopenia, so the T cells may come from the graft donor. The specimen comprised PBMCs, mostly from graft donor cells, sampled 180 days after TCRalphabeta/CD19-depleted stem cell transplant. V usage is TRBV28 and J usage is TRBJ1-2; D might be TRBD1 (5 bases). The CDR3 protein is CASSFTGRPYGYTF. CDR3 sequence (DNA): TGTGCCAGCAGTTTCACAGGTCGACCCTATGGCTACACCTTC.